These 28 T cell receptor beta chains came from one sample sequenced in a study of identical twins. TCRdb redid the calling of the 5' RACE reads with MiXCR, one entry per CDR3 protein. The table records 250,000 or so distinct CDR3 sequences, roughly 13% of them present only once. The same data also contributed to another study, on yellow fever vaccine responses in identical twins.

The sequenced sample consisted of memory (CD45RO+) T cells sorted from blood. These receptors originate from a woman between 18 and 29 years old in good health.

This clonotype was seen a handful of times. The rearrangement uses TRBV28 and TRBJ2-5; 10 positions agree with TRBD1. CDR3 length: 16 residues. The germline V gene encodes CDR1 MDHEN and CDR2 SYDVKM. With 3 bases clipped from V and 5 bases from J, the junction kept 9 bases outside the gene matches. The CDR3 protein is CASSLTSTGGRETQYF. CDR3 sequence (DNA): TGTGCCAGCAGTTTGACCTCGACAGGGGGCCGGGAGACCCAGTACTTC.

This clonotype showed up many times. Likely a read error: the CDR3 ends without its conserved phenylalanine or tryptophan. The limits of the CDR3 on the DNA are not certain, so only TCRdb's listed CDR3 is given. This chain joins TRBV6-2 or TRBV6-3 and TRBJ2-1; the D call in the table, TRBD2, was not verified against the DNA. The CDR3 totals 14 residues, both ends included. Germline CDR1 MNHEY, CDR2 SVGEGT. CDR3 sequence: CASSLLPGTSGREI.

The V and J genes are TRBV7-3 and TRBJ2-7, with 10 bases aligning to TRBD2. Germline CDR1 is SGHTA and CDR2 is FQGTGA. Unmatched junction bases numbered 9, after V lost 5 bases and J lost 2 bases. The CDR3 covers 16 residues. CDR3 nucleotide sequence: TGTGCCAGCAGCCCCGGGACTAGCGAGGGAACCTACGAGCAGTACTTC. It translates to CASSPGTSEGTYEQYF. Variable domain in full (rest from reference TRBV7-3 and TRBJ2-7): GAGVSQTPSNKVTEKGKYVELRCDPISGHTALYWYRQSLGQGPEFLIYFQGTGAADDSGLPNDRFFAVRPEGSVSTLKIQRTERGDSAVYLCASSPGTSEGTYEQYFGPGTRLTVT.

The J gene is TRBJ2-4, the V gene TRBV3-1; no reliable D call. Trimming took off 0 bases at V and 0 bases at J, with 9 bases between the two ends. Looked up from germline, CDR1 is LGHDT and CDR2 is YNNKEL (reference sequence). This CDR3 has 16 amino acids. The CDR3 spells CASSQDAILAKNIQYF. In DNA form, the CDR3 reads TGTGCCAGCAGCCAAGACGCGATATTAGCCAAAAACATTCAGTACTTC.

The chain joins TRBV5-1 to TRBJ2-5; D is ambiguous. Per germline, CDR1 SGHRS and CDR2 YFSETQ. The ends were cut back, 2 bases at V and 5 bases at J, with 10 bases in the middle. The length of the CDR3 is 13 residues. CDR3 nucleotides: TGCGCCAGCAGCTTACTGGTTTCCGAGACCCAGTACTTC. It is translated as CASSLLVSETQYF.

The chain links TRBV3-1 to TRBJ1-6; D call uncertain. V was trimmed by 3 bases and J by 6 bases, leaving 12 bases between them. Germline loops: CDR1 LGHDT, CDR2 YNNKEL (reference sequence). CDR3 length equals 15 residues. CDR3 loop: CASSHGMQRNSPLHF. In DNA form, the CDR3 reads TGTGCCAGCAGCCACGGGATGCAGCGTAATTCACCCCTCCACTTT.

This clonotype has just a few counts. This chain uses TRBV9 with TRBJ2-2; D not resolved. The germline gives CDR1 SGDLS, CDR2 YYNGEE. V lost 0 bases and J 5 bases, leaving 5 bases between the germline ends. There are 13 residues in the CDR3. The CDR3 DNA is TGTGCCAGCAGCGTAGAAGGTACCGGGGAGCTGTTTTTT. Translation gives CASSVEGTGELFF.

This chain links TRBV7-2 with TRBJ1-1; 8 bases are a match to TRBD1. The junction had 6 bases not matched to a gene; V was cut back by 5 bases and J by 4 bases. The CDR3 has 14 residues. Per germline, CDR1 SGHTA and CDR2 FQGNSA. CDR3: CASSLTGAVTEAFF. DNA of the CDR3: TGTGCCAGCAGCCTGACAGGGGCGGTCACTGAAGCTTTCTTT.

The chain uses TRBV18 and TRBJ2-1; the match to TRBD1 covers 7 bases. Germline V gene lookup returns CDR1 KGHSH and CDR2 LQKENI. The CDR3 extends over 14 amino acids. Trimming cost V 6 bases and J 5 bases; bases outside gene matches: 7. The CDR3 DNA is TGTGCCAGCTCGTCCCAGGGGGTTAACAATGAGCAGTTCTTC. Residues: CASSSQGVNNEQFF.

This clonotype appeared a few times. The chain uses TRBV28 and TRBJ2-7; no firm D call. Germline CDR1 is MDHEN and CDR2 is SYDVKM. The CDR3 runs to 13 residues. With 10 bases removed from V and 2 bases from J, the gap between germline ends came to 15 bases. The CDR3 nucleotides read TGTGCCATCAAAATGGGAAAACCCTACGAGCAGTACTTC. Protein: CAIKMGKPYEQYF.

The chain recombines TRBV12-3 or TRBV12-4 with TRBJ2-7, with 8 nucleotides matching TRBD1. This CDR3 comprises 14 residues. V lost 6 bases, J lost 4 bases, and 8 bases stayed unmatched. DNA for the CDR3: TGTGCCAGCAGACAGACAGGGGATGGGTACGAGCAGTACTTC. As protein: CASRQTGDGYEQYF.

J is TRBJ2-1 and V is TRBV30, with TRBD2 as a possible D gene (6 bases). The CDR3 runs to 13 residues. Trimming removed 2 bases at V and 10 bases at J, with 15 bases between. The germline V gene has CDR1 GTSNPN and CDR2 SVGIG (reference sequence). The CDR3 sequence: CAWSRGLLIEQFF. The CDR3 DNA reads as TGTGCCTGGAGTCGGGGACTCCTTATAGAGCAGTTCTTC.

This clonotype appeared a few times. J is TRBJ2-5 and V is TRBV10-3, with 9 nucleotides matching TRBD1. CDR1 is ENHRY, CDR2 SYGVKD, per germline. With V trimmed by 4 bases and J by 4 bases, 4 bases remained unmatched. This CDR3 has 14 residues. CDR3 coding DNA: TGTGCCATCAGTGCCAAGACAGGGGGAGAGACCCAGTACTTC. It yields the protein CAISAKTGGETQYF.

There are a few counts of this clonotype. V gene TRBV6-1 combines with J gene TRBJ2-1; 9 bases are shared with TRBD1. With 5 bases clipped from V and 5 bases from J, the junction kept 13 bases outside the gene matches. The germline V gene has CDR1 MNHNS and CDR2 SASEGT. This CDR3 is built from 17 residues. The CDR3 coding sequence is TGTGCCAGCAGTACCCAACGGACAGGGGTGAAAAACAATGAGCAGTTCTTC. This sequence encodes CASSTQRTGVKNNEQFF.

Only a few counts were recorded for this clonotype. J is TRBJ2-3 and V is TRBV20-1; D might be TRBD1 (6 bases). The CDR3 is 15 amino acids. V gave up 0 bases and J gave up 4 bases, with 14 bases separating them. Germline CDR1 DFQATT, CDR2 SNEGSKA (reference sequence). The CDR3 region has the DNA TGCAGTGCTAGAGATGGGACCCAGGGGCCAGATACGCAGTATTTT. It translates to CSARDGTQGPDTQYF.

This clonotype showed up just a few times. The chain couples TRBV9 to TRBJ2-6, with TRBD2 matching 10 bases. Germline CDR1 reads SGDLS; CDR2 reads YYNGEE. The length of the CDR3 is 17 residues. Losses at the gene ends were 7 bases for V and 0 bases for J; bases not matched to a gene: 7. The CDR3, as DNA: TGTGCCAGCGGTTTGAGCGGGGGGGCCTCTGGGGCCAACGTCCTGACTTTC. Translation: CASGLSGGASGANVLTF.

In this sample, this clonotype turned up many times. The chain joins TRBV6-5 to TRBJ1-6; TRBD1 might be the D (6 bases). This CDR3 has 14 residues. Trimming removed 4 bases at V and 7 bases at J, with 11 bases between. Per germline, CDR1 MNHEY and CDR2 SVGAGI. CDR3 nucleotides: TGTGCCAGCAGTTCAGCACAGGGAAATTCACCCCTCCACTTT. This translates into CASSSAQGNSPLHF.

This clonotype has ten or more counts. The chain employs TRBV19 and TRBJ2-1, with 7 positions matching TRBD2. The germline V gene has CDR1 LNHDA and CDR2 SQIVND (reference sequence). This CDR3 comprises 18 residues. The V and J ends lost 2 bases and 0 bases, in that order; junction bases with no gene match: 10. Here the CDR3 reads CASSIWLRLADSYNEQFF. In DNA form, the CDR3 reads TGTGCCAGTAGTATATGGCTTCGGCTAGCGGACTCCTACAATGAGCAGTTCTTC.

This clonotype was seen ten or more times. V and J are TRBV20-1 and TRBJ2-5; 11 bases map to TRBD2. V was clipped by 3 bases and J by 5 bases; unmatched bases: 11. CDR1 DFQATT and CDR2 SNEGSKA come from the germline V gene (reference sequence). The CDR3 length is 16 residues. This CDR3 reads CSARPLLAGEVETQYF. CDR3 sequence (DNA): TGCAGTGCTAGGCCACTACTAGCGGGGGAGGTGGAGACCCAGTACTTC.

As concerns this clonotype: Since a much larger clone is just one base distant, this may be a read error. The genes are TRBV10-3 and TRBJ2-3; D is unresolved. The CDR3 has 14 residues. V lost 4 bases, J lost 7 bases, and 15 bases lay in between. Germline assignment: CDR1 ENHRY and CDR2 SYGVKD. This CDR3 reads CAISGEATTNTQYF. CDR3 nucleotide sequence: TGTGCCATCAGTGGAGAAGCAACGACAAATACGCAGTATTTT.

This chain links TRBV11-2 with TRBJ2-1; no clear D. Germline V lookup: CDR1 SGHAT, CDR2 FQNNGV. CDR3 size: 11 residues. V dropped 5 bases and J dropped 12 bases, with 11 bases sitting between them. The CDR3: CASSAASWQFF. CDR3 DNA: TGTGCCAGCAGCGCCGCTAGTTGGCAGTTCTTC.

This rearrangement joins TRBV13 to TRBJ1-1, with TRBD1 matching 7 bases. The CDR3 extends over 15 amino acids. V dropped 5 bases and J dropped 6; count of bases not matched to a gene: 12. Germline V gene lookup returns CDR1 PRHDT and CDR2 FYEKMQ (reference sequence). CDR3 nucleotide sequence: TGTGCCAGCAGCCCTACGGACAGGCAGAGCCCTGAAGCTTTCTTT. Its protein is CASSPTDRQSPEAFF.

This clonotype was seen repeatedly, ten times or more. The rearrangement links TRBV3-1 to TRBJ1-2, with TRBD1 identical over 7 bases. CDR1 and CDR2 from the germline V gene are LGHDT and YNNKEL (reference sequence). This CDR3 is 13 amino acids long. With 3 bases clipped from V and 7 bases from J, the junction kept 5 bases outside the gene matches. In DNA form, the CDR3 reads TGTGCCAGCAGCCACACAGGGGACCGTGGCTACACCTTC. Protein sequence: CASSHTGDRGYTF.

The CDR3 nucleotides read TGCGCCAGCAGCCGAGAAACCTACAATGAGCAGTTCTTC. This sequence encodes CASSRETYNEQFF. The chain has TRBV4-1 and TRBJ2-1; no clear D gene. Germline CDR1 reads MGHRA; CDR2 reads YSYEKL. This CDR3 has 13 amino acids. The V end was cut by 4 bases, the J end by 2 bases, with 6 bases between.

This clonotype showed up many times. The chain combines TRBV12-3 or TRBV12-4 with TRBJ1-4, with D maybe TRBD1 (5 bases). CDR3 length: 14 amino acids. Trimming pared 6 bases from V and 4 bases from J, leaving 12 bases between. CDR3 residues: CASSGEGFNEKLFF. The DNA of the CDR3 is TGTGCCAGCAGCGGCGAGGGGTTTAATGAAAAACTGTTTTTT.

This clonotype was observed a handful of times. This sequence joins TRBV2 and TRBJ1-2, with D possibly being TRBD1 (5 bases). Germline V lookup: CDR1 SNHLY, CDR2 FYNNEI. Trimming cost V 3 bases and J 7 bases, with 12 bases left between them. There are 13 residues in the CDR3. The chain's CDR3 is CASSESGKFGYTF. The CDR3 region has the DNA TGTGCCAGCAGTGAGTCAGGGAAATTTGGCTACACCTTC.

V and J are TRBV12-3 or TRBV12-4 and TRBJ2-2, with a weak D call TRBD1 (5 bases). V was pared by 3 bases and J by 1 base, with 12 bases between. The CDR3 is 16 residues long. CDR3 nucleotide sequence: TGTGCCAGCAGTTTGGTTCAAAGGGGGAACACCGGGGAGCTGTTTTTT. Translation gives CASSLVQRGNTGELFF.

V and J are TRBV3-1 and TRBJ1-1; D uncertain. Germline V lookup: CDR1 LGHDT, CDR2 YNNKEL (reference sequence). The CDR3 runs 14 residues. Trimming stripped 5 bases from V and 7 bases from J, with 17 bases between. The CDR3 DNA reads as TGTGCCAGCAGCATATCACTCCGCCCGAGTGAAGCTTTCTTT. Translated: CASSISLRPSEAFF.